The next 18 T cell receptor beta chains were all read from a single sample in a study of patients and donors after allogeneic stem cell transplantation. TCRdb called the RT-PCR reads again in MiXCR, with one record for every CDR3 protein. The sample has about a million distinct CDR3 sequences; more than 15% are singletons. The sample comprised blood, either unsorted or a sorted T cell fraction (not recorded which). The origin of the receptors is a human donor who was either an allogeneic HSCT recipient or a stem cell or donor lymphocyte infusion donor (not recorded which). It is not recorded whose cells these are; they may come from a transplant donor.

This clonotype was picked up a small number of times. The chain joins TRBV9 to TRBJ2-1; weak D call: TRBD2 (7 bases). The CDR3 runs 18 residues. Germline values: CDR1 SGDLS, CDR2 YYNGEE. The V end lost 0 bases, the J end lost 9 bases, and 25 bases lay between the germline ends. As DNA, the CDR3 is TGTGCCAGCAGCGTAGGAGGTGGGAGGGGGGCCATAGAGGGTGAGCAGTTCTTC. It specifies CASSVGGGRGAIEGEQFF.

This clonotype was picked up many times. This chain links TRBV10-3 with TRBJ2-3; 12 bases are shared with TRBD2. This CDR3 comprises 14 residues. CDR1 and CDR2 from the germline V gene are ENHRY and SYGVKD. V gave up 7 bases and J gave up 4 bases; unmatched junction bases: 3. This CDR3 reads CAITTSGSSDTQYF. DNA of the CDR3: TGTGCCATCACGACTAGCGGGAGCTCAGATACGCAGTATTTT.

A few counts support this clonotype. CDR3 sequence: CASSPMGQGAGTDTQYF. The CDR3 DNA sequence: TGTGCCAGCAGCCCAATGGGACAGGGGGCTGGCACAGATACGCAGTATTTT. The chain joins TRBV7-6 to TRBJ2-3, with 12 bases aligning to TRBD1. CDR1 SGHVS and CDR2 FNYEAQ come from the germline V gene. The CDR3 length is 17 residues. The junction had 7 bases not matched to a gene; V was cut back by 5 bases and J by 1 base.

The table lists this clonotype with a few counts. The CDR3 is CASTNLHGANYGYTF. CDR3 sequence (DNA): TGTGCCAGCACCAACCTACACGGAGCTAACTATGGCTACACCTTC. V usage is TRBV6-1 and J usage is TRBJ1-2; D gene unclear. Germline V gives CDR1 MNHNS, CDR2 SASEGT. Trimming stripped 7 bases from V and 0 bases from J, with 15 bases between. The CDR3 covers 15 residues.

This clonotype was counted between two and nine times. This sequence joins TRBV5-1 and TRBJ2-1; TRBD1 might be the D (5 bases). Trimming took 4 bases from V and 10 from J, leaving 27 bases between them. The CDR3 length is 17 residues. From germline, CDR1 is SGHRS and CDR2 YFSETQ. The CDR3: CASSRPGHVEVRKEQFF. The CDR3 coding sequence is TGCGCCAGCAGCCGGCCCGGACACGTGGAAGTGCGAAAGGAGCAGTTCTTC.

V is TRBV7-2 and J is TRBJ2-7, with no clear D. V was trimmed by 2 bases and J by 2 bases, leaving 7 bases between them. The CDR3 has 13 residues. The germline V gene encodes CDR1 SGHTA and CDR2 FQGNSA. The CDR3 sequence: CASSLFTAYEQYF. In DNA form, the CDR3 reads TGTGCCAGCAGCTTATTCACTGCCTACGAGCAGTACTTC.

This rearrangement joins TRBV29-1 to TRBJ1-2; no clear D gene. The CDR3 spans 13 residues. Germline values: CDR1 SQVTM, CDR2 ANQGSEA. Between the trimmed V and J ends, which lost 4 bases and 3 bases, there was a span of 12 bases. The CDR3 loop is CSVVVRGDYGYTF. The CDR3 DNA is TGCAGCGTTGTTGTCAGAGGAGACTATGGCTACACCTTC.

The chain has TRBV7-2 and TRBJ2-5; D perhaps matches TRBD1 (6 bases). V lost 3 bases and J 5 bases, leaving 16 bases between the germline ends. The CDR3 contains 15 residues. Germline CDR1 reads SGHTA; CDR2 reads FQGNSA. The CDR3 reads CASSFRGPRSETQYF. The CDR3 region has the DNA TGTGCCAGCAGCTTCAGGGGCCCACGGTCGGAGACCCAGTACTTC.

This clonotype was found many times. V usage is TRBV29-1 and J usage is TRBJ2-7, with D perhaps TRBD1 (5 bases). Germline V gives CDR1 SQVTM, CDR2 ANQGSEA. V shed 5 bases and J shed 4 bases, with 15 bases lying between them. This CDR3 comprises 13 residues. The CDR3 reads CSVLEAKGYEQYF. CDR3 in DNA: TGCAGCGTTCTCGAGGCCAAGGGGTACGAGCAGTACTTC.

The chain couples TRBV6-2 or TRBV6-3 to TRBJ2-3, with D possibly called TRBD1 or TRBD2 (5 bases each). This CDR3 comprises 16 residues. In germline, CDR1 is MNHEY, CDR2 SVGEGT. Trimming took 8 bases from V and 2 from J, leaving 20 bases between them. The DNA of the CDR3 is TGTGCCAGCGCCTGGAATTACGGGGCCTCCACAGATACGCAGTATTTT. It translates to CASAWNYGASTDTQYF.

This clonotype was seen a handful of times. The CDR3 spells CASRRTDQETQYF. The CDR3 nucleotides read TGCGCCAGCCGTCGGACAGACCAAGAGACCCAGTACTTC. J is TRBJ2-5 and V is TRBV5-1; D is perhaps TRBD1 (6 bases). Germline assignment: CDR1 SGHRS and CDR2 YFSETQ. The CDR3 sequence is 13 residues long. The V and J ends lost 7 bases and 0 bases respectively, with 10 bases between them.

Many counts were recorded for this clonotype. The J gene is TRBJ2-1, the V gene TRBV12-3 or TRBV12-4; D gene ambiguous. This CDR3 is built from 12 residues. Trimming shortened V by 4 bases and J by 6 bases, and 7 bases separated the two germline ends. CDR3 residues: CASSSARNEQFF. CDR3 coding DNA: TGTGCCAGCAGTTCAGCACGCAATGAGCAGTTCTTC.

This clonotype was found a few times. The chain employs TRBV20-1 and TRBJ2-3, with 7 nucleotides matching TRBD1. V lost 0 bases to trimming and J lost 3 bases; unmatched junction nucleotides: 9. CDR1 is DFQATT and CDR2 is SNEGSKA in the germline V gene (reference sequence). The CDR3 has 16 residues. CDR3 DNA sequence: TGCAGTGCTAGAGATCCTGACAGGGTACCAACAGATACGCAGTATTTT. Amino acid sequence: CSARDPDRVPTDTQYF.

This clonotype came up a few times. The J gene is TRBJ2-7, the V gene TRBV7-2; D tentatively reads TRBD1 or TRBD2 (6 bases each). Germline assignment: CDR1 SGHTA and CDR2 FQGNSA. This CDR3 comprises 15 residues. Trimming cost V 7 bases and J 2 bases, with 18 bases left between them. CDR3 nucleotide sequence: TGTGCCAGCACCCCCCGGGGGACATCCACCTACGAGCAGTACTTC. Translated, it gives CASTPRGTSTYEQYF.

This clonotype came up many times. CDR3 region: CASSLGGDTGELFF. The CDR3 DNA reads TGTGCCAGCAGTTTGGGAGGGGACACCGGGGAGCTGTTTTTT. The rearrangement uses TRBV12-3 or TRBV12-4 and TRBJ2-2; TRBD2 matches at 7 bases. This CDR3 is built from 14 residues. V dropped 3 bases and J dropped 3; count of bases not matched to a gene: 1.

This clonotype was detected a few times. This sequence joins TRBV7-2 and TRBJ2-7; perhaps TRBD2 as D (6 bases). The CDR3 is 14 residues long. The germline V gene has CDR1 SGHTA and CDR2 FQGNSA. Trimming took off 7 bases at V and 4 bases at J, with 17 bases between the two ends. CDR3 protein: CASIIAPGGYEQYF. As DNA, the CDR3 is TGTGCCAGCATCATCGCGCCAGGAGGGTACGAGCAGTACTTC.

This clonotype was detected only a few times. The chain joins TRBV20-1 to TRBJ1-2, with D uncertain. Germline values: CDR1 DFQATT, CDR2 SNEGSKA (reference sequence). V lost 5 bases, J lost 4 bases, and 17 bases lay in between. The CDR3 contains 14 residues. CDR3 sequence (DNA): TGCAGTGCTCGCGCGAGGGAAAGCGGCTATGGCTACACCTTC. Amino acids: CSARARESGYGYTF.

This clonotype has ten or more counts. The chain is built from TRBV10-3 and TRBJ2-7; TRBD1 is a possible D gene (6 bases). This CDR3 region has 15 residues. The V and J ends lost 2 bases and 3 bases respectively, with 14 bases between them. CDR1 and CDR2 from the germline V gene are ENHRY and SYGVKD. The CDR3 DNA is TGTGCCATCAGTGAGAGGGGGTTAGGAGGCTACGAGCAGTACTTC. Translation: CAISERGLGGYEQYF.